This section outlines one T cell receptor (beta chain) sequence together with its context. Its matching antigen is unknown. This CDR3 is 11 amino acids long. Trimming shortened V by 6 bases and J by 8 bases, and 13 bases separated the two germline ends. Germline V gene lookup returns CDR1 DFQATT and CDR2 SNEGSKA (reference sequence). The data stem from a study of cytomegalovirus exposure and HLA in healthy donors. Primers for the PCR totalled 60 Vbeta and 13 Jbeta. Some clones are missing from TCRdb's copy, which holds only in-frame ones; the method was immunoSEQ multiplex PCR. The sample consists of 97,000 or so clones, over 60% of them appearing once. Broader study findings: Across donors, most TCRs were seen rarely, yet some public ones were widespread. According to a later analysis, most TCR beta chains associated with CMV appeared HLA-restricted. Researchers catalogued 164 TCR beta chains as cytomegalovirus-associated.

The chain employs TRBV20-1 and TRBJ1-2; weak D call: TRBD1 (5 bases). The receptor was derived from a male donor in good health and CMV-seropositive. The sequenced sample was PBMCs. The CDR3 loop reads CSAGDSRGYTF. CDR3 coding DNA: TGCAGTGCGGGGGACTCTAGGGGCTACACCTTC.